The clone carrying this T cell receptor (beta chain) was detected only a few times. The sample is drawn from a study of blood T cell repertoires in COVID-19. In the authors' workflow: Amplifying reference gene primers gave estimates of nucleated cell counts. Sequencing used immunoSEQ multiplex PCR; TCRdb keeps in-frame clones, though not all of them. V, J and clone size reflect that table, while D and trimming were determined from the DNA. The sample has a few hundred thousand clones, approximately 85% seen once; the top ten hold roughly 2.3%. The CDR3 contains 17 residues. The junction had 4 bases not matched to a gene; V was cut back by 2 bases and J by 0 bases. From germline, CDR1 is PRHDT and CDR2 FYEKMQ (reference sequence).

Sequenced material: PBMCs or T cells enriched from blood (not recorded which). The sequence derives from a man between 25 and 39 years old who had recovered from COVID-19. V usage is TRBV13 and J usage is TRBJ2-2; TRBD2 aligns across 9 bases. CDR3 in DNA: TGTGCCAGCAGCTTAAAGCGGGGGGCTTCGAACACCGGGGAGCTGTTTTTT. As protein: CASSLKRGASNTGELFF.